A single sample is the source of the 28 T cell receptor beta chains below, sequenced in a study of cytomegalovirus exposure and HLA in healthy donors. In the PCR, 60 Vbeta and 13 Jbeta primers were used. Assay used: immunoSEQ multiplex PCR; TCRdb lists only in-frame clones, some missing. The table includes 120,000 or so clones, approximately 74% detected once. What was sequenced was PBMCs. The receptors come from a woman aged 45-60 years in good health and CMV-seropositive.

CDR3 loop: CASSWTGSGEKLFF. In DNA, the CDR3 is TGTGCCAGCAGTTGGACAGGGTCGGGTGAAAAACTGTTTTTT. This sequence joins TRBV6-5 and TRBJ1-4, with 8 bases matching TRBD1. Germline-derived CDR1 and CDR2 are MNHEY and SVGAGI. This CDR3 is built from 14 residues. Trimming at V came to 4 bases and at J to 7 bases, leaving 5 bases not matched to a gene.

The V call is TRBV7-9, the J call TRBJ1-2, with no clear D. Looked up from germline, CDR1 is SEHNR and CDR2 is FQNEAQ (reference sequence). The CDR3 spans 17 residues. V was shortened by 5 bases and J by 8 bases, with 27 bases between the two germline ends. DNA for the CDR3: TGTGCCAGCAGCCCGCCAGGTTTATCTATCCGCGAAAAGGGCTACACCTTC. This gives the protein CASSPPGLSIREKGYTF.

This chain links TRBV14 with TRBJ1-4; D might be TRBD1 (5 bases). The V end lost 5 bases, the J end lost 16 bases, and 14 bases lay between the germline ends. The V gene's germline CDR1 is SGHDN and CDR2 FVKESK. The length of the CDR3 is 11 residues. In DNA form, the CDR3 reads TGTGCCAGCAGCGGGACCGGGAGAGCGTTTTTT. Amino acids: CASSGTGRAFF.

This clone was recorded a few times. The chain uses TRBV6-1 and TRBJ2-3; D is uncertain. The CDR3 has 13 residues. The ends were cut back, 3 bases at V and 0 bases at J, with 4 bases in the middle. Germline lookup yields CDR1 MNHNS and CDR2 SASEGT. CDR3 region: CASSDLSTDTQYF. DNA for the CDR3: TGTGCCAGCAGTGACCTTAGCACAGATACGCAGTATTTT.

A few counts support this clone. This chain connects TRBV29-1 to TRBJ1-2; D gene uncertain. CDR3 length equals 11 residues. The V and J ends lost 6 bases and 2 bases respectively, with 7 bases between them. Germline V gene lookup returns CDR1 SQVTM and CDR2 ANQGSEA. CDR3 sequence reads: CSVGENYGYTF. The CDR3 DNA reads TGCAGCGTAGGAGAGAACTATGGCTACACCTTC.

The chain combines TRBV7-9 with TRBJ2-7; 13 bases match TRBD2. The CDR3 contains 16 residues. V was pared by 4 bases and J by 2 bases, with 5 bases of the junction left unmatched. From germline, CDR1 is SEHNR and CDR2 FQNEAQ (reference sequence). The CDR3 here is CASSYPGLAGTYEQYF. CDR3 nucleotides: TGTGCCAGCAGCTACCCGGGACTAGCGGGAACCTACGAGCAGTACTTC.

This clone appeared once. The chain is built from TRBV7-2 and TRBJ1-1; no clear D gene. Looked up from germline, CDR1 is SGHTA and CDR2 is FQGNSA. The CDR3 runs 13 residues. Between the trimmed V and J ends, which lost 1 base and 6 bases, there was a span of 9 bases. Written as DNA, the CDR3 is TGTGCCAGCAGCTTAGATCTGAGCTCTGAAGCTTTCTTT. Its protein product is CASSLDLSSEAFF.

V gene TRBV28 combines with J gene TRBJ2-5; possible D gene TRBD1, 5 bases. Trimming removed 4 bases from V and 1 base from J, with 16 bases in between. Germline CDR1 and CDR2: MDHEN and SYDVKM. There are 16 residues in the CDR3. The CDR3 sequence is CASSSSAGQLQETQYF. DNA for the CDR3: TGTGCCAGCAGTTCCTCAGCAGGGCAACTCCAAGAGACCCAGTACTTC.

This clone has just a few counts. The V call is TRBV30, the J call TRBJ1-1; 9 positions agree with TRBD1. CDR3 length equals 19 residues. Germline CDR1 and CDR2: GTSNPN and SVGIG (reference sequence). The trim removed 4 bases at V and 6 bases at J, leaving 24 bases unmatched. The CDR3 DNA sequence: TGTGCCTGGACATGGTTAGGGACAGGGAGGAGGAATTATGGCCCTGAAGCTTTCTTT. This translates into CAWTWLGTGRRNYGPEAFF.

V usage is TRBV4-2 and J usage is TRBJ2-2; 8 nucleotides line up with TRBD1. Germline lookup yields CDR1 LGHNA and CDR2 YNFKEQ. The CDR3 extends over 15 amino acids. V gave up 3 bases and J gave up 1 base; unmatched junction bases: 1. The CDR3 DNA is TGTGCCAGCAGCCAGGACAGGGTGAACACCGGGGAGCTGTTTTTT. As protein: CASSQDRVNTGELFF.

This clone appeared a few times. This rearrangement joins TRBV28 to TRBJ2-5; 8 nucleotides match TRBD2. Germline CDR1 reads MDHEN; CDR2 reads SYDVKM. V dropped 3 bases and J dropped 1; count of bases not matched to a gene: 7. CDR3 length: 16 amino acids. CDR3 nucleotide sequence: TGTGCCAGCAGTTTCGGTAGCGGGATGACCCAAGAGACCCAGTACTTC. It translates to CASSFGSGMTQETQYF. Filled out from reference TRBV28 and TRBJ2-5, the complete variable domain reads DVKVTQSSRYLVKRTGEKVFLECVQDMDHENMFWYRQDPGLGLRLIYFSYDVKMKEKGDIPEGYSVSREKKERFSLILESASTNQTSMYLCASSFGSGMTQETQYFGPGTRLLVL.

The rearrangement links TRBV11-2 to TRBJ1-1; no reliable D call. CDR1 and CDR2 from the germline V gene are SGHAT and FQNNGV. The germline V and J ends were trimmed by 0 bases and 1 base, with 9 bases remaining between them. The CDR3 sequence is 15 residues long. CDR3 in DNA: TGTGCCAGCAGCTTAGAAGGCACAGCGAACACTGAAGCTTTCTTT. This gives the protein CASSLEGTANTEAFF.

The chain recombines TRBV7-8 with TRBJ2-3; tentatively, D is TRBD2 (5 bases). Trimming cost V 3 bases and J 3 bases, with 13 bases left between them. The CDR3 totals 15 residues. Germline CDR1 reads SGHVS; CDR2 reads FQNEAQ. The CDR3 region is CASSFHTGITDTQYF. The CDR3 region has the DNA TGTGCCAGCAGCTTCCATACCGGGATTACAGATACGCAGTATTTT.

This clone was detected only a few times. This chain uses TRBV15 with TRBJ1-5; 8 bases align to TRBD1. CDR1 is LNHNV and CDR2 is YYDKDF in the germline V gene (reference sequence). The CDR3 is made up of 16 amino acids. V shed 3 bases and J 0 bases; nucleotides not matched to a gene: 4. CDR3 region: CATSRDRVFSNQPQHF. CDR3 sequence (DNA): TGTGCCACCAGCAGGGACAGGGTTTTTAGCAATCAGCCCCAGCATTTT.

J is TRBJ1-5 and V is TRBV4-2, with D possibly being TRBD1 (5 bases). The CDR3 spans 17 residues. V gave up 3 bases and J gave up 7 bases, with 22 bases separating them. Per the germline V gene, CDR1 is LGHNA and CDR2 is YNFKEQ. CDR3 coding DNA: TGTGCCAGCAGCCACAAAATCGGCAGGGAGGGATACCAGCCCCAGCATTTT. Translating gives CASSHKIGREGYQPQHF.

The chain employs TRBV5-6 and TRBJ2-5; D is ambiguous. Trimming shortened V by 0 bases and J by 1 base, and 4 bases separated the two germline ends. The CDR3 length is 13 residues. CDR1 and CDR2 from the germline V gene are SGHDT and YYEEEE. The CDR3 reads CASSLGSQETQYF. CDR3 nucleotides: TGTGCCAGCAGCTTGGGCAGCCAAGAGACCCAGTACTTC.

The chain links TRBV7-2 to TRBJ2-3; TRBD2 agrees at 8 bases. The CDR3 is 18 residues long. V gave up 3 bases and J gave up 0 bases; unmatched junction bases: 11. Looked up from germline, CDR1 is SGHTA and CDR2 is FQGNSA. CDR3 sequence: CASSFVSGSPTSTDTQYF. The CDR3 nucleotides read TGTGCCAGCAGCTTCGTCAGCGGGAGCCCTACTAGCACAGATACGCAGTATTTT.

The chain couples TRBV4-2 to TRBJ2-2; the D is unclear. V lost 1 base to trimming and J lost 3 bases, with 12 bases between them. Germline V CDR1 and CDR2: LGHNA, YNFKEQ. The CDR3 length is 16 residues. The CDR3 here is CASSQAEFADTGELFF. CDR3 bases: TGTGCCAGCAGCCAAGCCGAATTCGCGGACACCGGGGAGCTGTTTTTT.

This chain connects TRBV19 to TRBJ1-5; no firm D call. Germline V gene data show CDR1 as LNHDA and CDR2 as SQIVND (reference sequence). The ends were cut back, 3 bases at V and 4 bases at J, with 13 bases in the middle. CDR3 length: 15 residues. The CDR3 coding sequence is TGTGCCAGTAGTATTGGAACAGCTACAAATCAGCCCCAGCATTTT. Protein sequence: CASSIGTATNQPQHF.

The V call is TRBV2, the J call TRBJ1-1, with 7 bases matching TRBD1. The junction had 4 bases not matched to a gene; V was cut back by 7 bases and J by 8 bases. CDR3 length: 11 residues. In germline, CDR1 is SNHLY, CDR2 FYNNEI. In DNA, the CDR3 is TGTGCCAGCACCCTGACAGGGGAAGCTTTCTTT. Protein sequence: CASTLTGEAFF.

The V call is TRBV30, the J call TRBJ1-4; TRBD1 agrees at 7 bases. V lost 3 bases, J lost 3 bases, and 10 bases stayed unmatched. Per germline, CDR1 GTSNPN and CDR2 SVGIG (reference sequence). This CDR3 is built from 16 residues. In DNA, the CDR3 is TGTGCCTGGAGCCGAGGGGGCGCATCAGCTAATGAAAAACTGTTTTTT. Translating it yields CAWSRGGASANEKLFF.

This rearrangement joins TRBV4-3 to TRBJ1-5, with D perhaps matching TRBD1 (6 bases). Germline CDR1 is LGHNA and CDR2 is YSLEER. V was clipped by 3 bases and J by 4 bases, with 19 bases between them. CDR3 size: 17 residues. CDR3 nucleotide sequence: TGCGCCAGCAGCCAGGATACTACACAGGGAGGGAATCAGCCCCAGCATTTT. Translating gives CASSQDTTQGGNQPQHF.

This clone was observed a few times. The gene calls are TRBV4-3 and TRBJ2-1; 9 bases line up with TRBD2. V trimming: 0 bases; J trimming: 1 base; junction bases outside the gene matches: 10. Germline assignment: CDR1 LGHNA and CDR2 YSLEER. The CDR3 spans 19 residues. CDR3 amino acids: CASSQDLMAGGPSYNEQFF. CDR3 DNA: TGCGCCAGCAGCCAAGATCTCATGGCGGGAGGGCCTTCCTACAATGAGCAGTTCTTC.

The V call is TRBV29-1, the J call TRBJ2-3; weak D call: TRBD1 (6 bases). Germline assignment: CDR1 SQVTM and CDR2 ANQGSEA. The CDR3 has 14 residues. The V end lost 5 bases, the J end lost 2 bases, and 14 bases lay between the germline ends. CDR3 DNA sequence: TGCAGCGTTCAACAGGGTTTTCTCACAGATACGCAGTATTTT. Translated: CSVQQGFLTDTQYF.

As regards this clone: At one end, the junction sequence differs from germline, possibly due to a read error. V usage is TRBV7-9 and J usage is TRBJ2-7, with a weak D call TRBD1 (5 bases). CDR1 SEHNR and CDR2 FQNEAQ come from the germline V gene (reference sequence). The CDR3 is made up of 12 amino acids. The DNA of the CDR3 is TGTTCCAGCAGGGCAGGAACCTACGAGCAGTACTTC. It translates to CSSRAGTYEQYF. Based on the CDR3 plus reference TRBV7-9 and TRBJ2-7, the full variable domain is DTGVSQNPRHKITKRGQNVTFRCDPISEHNRLYWYRQTLGQGPEFLTYFQNEAQLEKSRLLSDRFSAERPKGSFSTLEIQRTEQGDSAMYLCSSRAGTYEQYFGPGTRLTVT.

This chain connects TRBV16 to TRBJ1-6; perhaps TRBD1 as D (6 bases). The V gene lost 2 bases and the J gene lost 8 bases, with 13 bases spanning the gap. This CDR3 is 15 amino acids long. Germline V lookup: CDR1 KGHSY, CDR2 FQNENV. The CDR3: CASSQATGLYSPLHF. The CDR3 nucleotides are TGTGCCAGCAGCCAAGCTACAGGGTTGTATTCACCCCTCCACTTT.

This chain uses TRBV6-5 with TRBJ2-3, with TRBD1 identical over 8 bases. CDR1 is MNHEY and CDR2 is SVGAGI in the germline V gene. The CDR3 is 13 amino acids. V lost 5 bases to trimming and J lost 4 bases; unmatched junction nucleotides: 2. CDR3 coding DNA: TGTGCCAGCAGTCCAGGGGGCGCAGATACGCAGTATTTT. Protein: CASSPGGADTQYF.

The chain joins TRBV5-4 to TRBJ1-1; 9 bases match TRBD1. CDR1 and CDR2 from the germline V gene are SGHNT and YYREEE (reference sequence). The CDR3 has 15 amino acids. Trimming at V came to 4 bases and at J to 1 base, leaving 5 bases not matched to a gene. The CDR3 DNA sequence: TGTGCCAGCAGCCTGGACAGGGGTAGGAACACTGAAGCTTTCTTT. Translating it yields CASSLDRGRNTEAFF.